These 27 T cell receptor beta chains came from one sample sequenced in a study of T-cell reconstitution after alpha-beta-depleted transplantation in children. Unique molecular identifiers tagged the TCRbeta library. A single record per CDR3 protein comes from TCRdb applying MiXCR to the PCR reads. The table shows hundreds of thousands of distinct CDR3 sequences, with roughly 17% occurring only once. Sample: PBMCs from the stem cell graft donor, taken from the stem cell graft. These receptors all come from a human donor who donated a stem cell graft to a child with acute myeloid leukemia.

There are a few counts of this clonotype. V usage is TRBV20-1 and J usage is TRBJ1-5; D possibly corresponds to TRBD1 (5 bases). Trimming shortened V by 3 bases and J by 6 bases, and 18 bases separated the two germline ends. The CDR3 has 15 residues. Germline V gene data show CDR1 as DFQATT and CDR2 as SNEGSKA (reference sequence). For the CDR3, the DNA is TGCAGTGCTAGGGGTGAAAGGGGTTCAAGTCAGCCCCAGCATTTT. The encoded protein is CSARGERGSSQPQHF.

The chain recombines TRBV5-1 with TRBJ2-3; tentative D call: TRBD1 (6 bases). Trimming removed 3 bases at V and 5 bases at J, with 10 bases between. There are 13 residues in the CDR3. Germline assignment: CDR1 SGHRS and CDR2 YFSETQ. DNA of the CDR3: TGCGCCAGCAGCTCCCTACAGGGAGATACGCAGTATTTT. Translating gives CASSSLQGDTQYF.

This clonotype was picked up many times. This chain's CDR3 is CASSLEWHGYTF. The CDR3 bases are TGTGCCAGCAGTTTAGAATGGCATGGCTACACCTTC. V usage is TRBV12-3 or TRBV12-4 and J usage is TRBJ1-2; D remains unclear. The CDR3 loop spans 12 amino acids. V lost 1 base and J 6 bases, leaving 6 bases between the germline ends.

This clonotype was counted at least ten times. The chain recombines TRBV7-7 with TRBJ2-7, with 9 bases lining up with TRBD1. Germline V gene lookup returns CDR1 SSHAT and CDR2 FNYEAQ (reference sequence). The ends lost 2 bases at V and 3 bases at J; junction bases unmatched: 5. This CDR3 has 15 residues. In DNA, the CDR3 is TGTGCCAGCAGCTTACGGGACAGGGTTCGCTACGAGCAGTACGTC. Protein product: CASSLRDRVRYEQYV.

As to this clonotype: This could be a read error, since a much larger clone is one nucleotide away. The chain combines TRBV12-3 or TRBV12-4 with TRBJ1-5, with 7 bases lining up with TRBD1. The CDR3 sequence is 13 residues long. CDR3 sequence (DNA): TGTGCCAGCAGTCTCGGGACAGATCAGACCCAGCATTTT. Amino acids: CASSLGTDQTQHF.

This clonotype was observed many times. The chain joins TRBV20-1 to TRBJ2-3; a possible D gene is TRBD1 (5 bases). Germline V gives CDR1 DFQATT, CDR2 SNEGSKA (reference sequence). CDR3 length: 15 amino acids. V lost 5 bases to trimming and J lost 1 base, with 16 bases between them. For the CDR3, the DNA is TGCAGTGCTCCTACCCCGACAGACCGCACAGATACGCAGTATTTT. It specifies CSAPTPTDRTDTQYF.

This chain uses TRBV5-1 with TRBJ1-1; 9 positions agree with TRBD1. In germline, CDR1 is SGHRS, CDR2 YFSETQ. The junction had 8 bases not matched to a gene; V was cut back by 4 bases and J by 4 bases. The CDR3 has 15 amino acids. The CDR3 is CASSPFDRGGTEAFF. Written as DNA, the CDR3 is TGCGCCAGCAGCCCCTTCGACAGGGGGGGCACTGAAGCTTTCTTT.

The chain combines TRBV20-1 with TRBJ1-5; D is unclear. CDR3 length equals 14 residues. Per the germline V gene, CDR1 is DFQATT and CDR2 is SNEGSKA (reference sequence). CDR3 sequence (DNA): TGCTTTGCTAGAAGTCCGATCAGCAATCAGCCCCAGCATTTT. The encoded protein is CFARSPISNQPQHF.

The chain employs TRBV11-1 and TRBJ2-3, with 13 positions matching TRBD2. J gave up 4 bases and V 3 bases, and 10 bases lay outside the gene matches. Germline values: CDR1 SGHAT, CDR2 FQDESV (reference sequence). This CDR3 contains 18 residues. CDR3 nucleotide sequence: TGTGCCAGCAGCTTCCGAATTACTAGCGGGGGGGGACCAGATACGCAGTATTTT. Encoded protein: CASSFRITSGGGPDTQYF.

This clonotype was observed at least ten times. The chain has TRBV20-1 and TRBJ2-1; D gene unclear. Germline CDR1 and CDR2: DFQATT and SNEGSKA (reference sequence). This CDR3 is built from 14 residues. Trimming removed 2 bases at V and 4 bases at J, with 12 bases between. CDR3 amino acids: CSARTFDSYNEQFF. The CDR3 coding sequence is TGCAGTGCTAGAACGTTCGACTCGTACAATGAGCAGTTCTTC.

This clonotype was counted at least ten times. V usage is TRBV29-1 and J usage is TRBJ2-1, with D hard to call. Germline CDR1 reads SQVTM; CDR2 reads ANQGSEA. V shed 7 bases and J shed 3 bases, with 16 bases lying between them. The CDR3 has 14 amino acids. The CDR3 DNA is TGCAGCGCCAGACCGCTTCTGGTCTACAATGAGCAGTTCTTC. It encodes CSARPLLVYNEQFF.

This clonotype was detected a few times. The V gene is TRBV29-1, the J gene TRBJ2-2, with 13 bases identical to TRBD2. After removal of 7 bases from V and 4 bases from J, the junction contained 3 bases not matched to a gene. Germline assignment: CDR1 SQVTM and CDR2 ANQGSEA. This CDR3 has 14 amino acids. The CDR3 reads CSATSGGVTGELFF. The CDR3 nucleotides read TGCAGCGCAACTAGCGGGGGGGTCACCGGGGAGCTGTTTTTT.

This clonotype was counted ten times or more. The J gene is TRBJ1-3, the V gene TRBV29-1; D gene ambiguous. The V gene lost 0 bases and the J gene lost 0 bases, with 9 bases spanning the gap. The CDR3 length is 15 residues. Looked up from germline, CDR1 is SQVTM and CDR2 is ANQGSEA. The CDR3: CSVEDPRFSGNTIYF. CDR3 DNA: TGCAGCGTTGAAGATCCCAGATTCTCTGGAAACACCATATATTTT.

This clonotype has a handful of counts. The rearrangement links TRBV20-1 to TRBJ2-1; D is tentatively TRBD1 or TRBD2 (6 bases each). With 4 bases removed from V and 7 bases from J, the gap between germline ends came to 23 bases. The CDR3 has 16 amino acids. From germline, CDR1 is DFQATT and CDR2 SNEGSKA (reference sequence). The CDR3 loop is CSATGGSRVFANEQFF. The CDR3 bases are TGCAGTGCTACCGGGGGCTCTAGGGTTTTCGCGAATGAGCAGTTCTTC.

This clonotype was seen at least ten times. This chain connects TRBV27 to TRBJ1-4; a possible D gene is TRBD1 (6 bases). Germline V gene sequence: CDR1 MNHEY, CDR2 SMNVEV (reference sequence). The V end was cut by 4 bases, the J end by 8 bases, with 17 bases between. The CDR3 loop spans 15 amino acids. Here the CDR3 reads CASSSATGRGEKLFF. CDR3 nucleotides: TGTGCCAGCAGTTCGGCTACAGGGAGAGGGGAAAAACTGTTTTTT.

A few counts support this clonotype. J is TRBJ2-2 and V is TRBV12-3 or TRBV12-4, with D possibly TRBD1 on 6 matching bases. V gave up 0 bases and J gave up 5 bases, with 10 bases separating them. CDR3 size: 15 residues. The DNA of the CDR3 is TGTGCCAGCAGTTTAGCGGGGGCCATGACCGGGGAGCTGTTTTTT. Protein: CASSLAGAMTGELFF.

This clonotype was observed a single time. A much bigger clone sits one base away, suggesting this may be a read error. This chain connects TRBV7-2 to TRBJ1-4; D is undetermined. The germline CDR1 and CDR2 sequences are SGHTA and FQGNSA. The CDR3 has 14 residues. CDR3 bases: TGTGCCAGCAGCTTAAGGGATAGTGGTGAAAACCTGTTTTTT. It codes for CASSLRDSGENLFF.

This clonotype was found a few times. V is TRBV4-3 and J is TRBJ2-3, with 8 bases fitting TRBD2. From germline, CDR1 is LGHNA and CDR2 YSLEER. The ends lost 2 bases at V and 0 bases at J; junction bases unmatched: 7. This CDR3 has 17 residues. CDR3 loop: CASSQFPGGGSTDTQYF. In nucleotides, the CDR3 is TGCGCCAGCAGCCAATTTCCGGGCGGGGGGAGCACAGATACGCAGTATTTT.

This clonotype was seen just once. The V call is TRBV7-8, the J call TRBJ1-2, with D perhaps matching TRBD1 (6 bases). With 5 bases removed from V and 4 bases from J, the gap between germline ends came to 17 bases. The germline V gene has CDR1 SGHVS and CDR2 FQNEAQ. This CDR3 has 15 amino acids. The CDR3 region is CASSLTQGHRYGYTF. The DNA for the CDR3 is TGTGCCAGCAGCCTTACCCAGGGACACCGCTATGGCTACACCTTC. The full variable domain, in which reference TRBV7-8 and TRBJ1-2 provide the parts outside the CDR3, is GAGVSQSPRYKVAKRGQDVALRCDPISGHVSLFWYQQALGQGPEFLTYFQNEAQLDKSGLPSDRFFAERPEGSVSTLKIQRTQQEDSAVYLCASSLTQGHRYGYTFGSGTRLTVV.

Ten or more counts support this clonotype. The V gene is TRBV6-5, the J gene TRBJ1-1; a weak D match, TRBD1 (5 bases). Deletions cut 4 bases from V and 1 base from J, with 10 bases between. From germline, CDR1 is MNHEY and CDR2 SVGAGI. The CDR3 extends over 14 amino acids. As DNA, the CDR3 is TGTGCCAGCAGTTCGGCTGGGACGAACACTGAAGCTTTCTTT. The encoded protein is CASSSAGTNTEAFF.

Many counts were recorded for this clonotype. V and J are TRBV6-5 and TRBJ2-3; D is ambiguous. Germline lookup yields CDR1 MNHEY and CDR2 SVGAGI. The V end lost 7 bases, the J end lost 2 bases, and 7 bases lay between the germline ends. The CDR3 is 12 residues long. This CDR3 reads CASKAATDTQYF. The CDR3 nucleotides are TGTGCCAGCAAGGCAGCCACAGATACGCAGTATTTT.

In its sample, this clonotype was seen many times. The chain employs TRBV6-1 and TRBJ2-7; D not certain. Per the germline V gene, CDR1 is MNHNS and CDR2 is SASEGT. V lost 2 bases and J 2 bases, leaving 7 bases between the germline ends. The CDR3 sequence is 13 residues long. CDR3: CASSEQAPYEQYV. The CDR3 coding sequence is TGTGCCAGCAGTGAACAGGCACCCTACGAGCAGTACGTC.

The chain couples TRBV9 to TRBJ2-7; D unresolved. The CDR3 has 14 amino acids. Trimming shortened V by 0 bases and J by 5 bases, and 12 bases separated the two germline ends. Germline V gene sequence: CDR1 SGDLS, CDR2 YYNGEE. The CDR3 reads CASSVGGLRNEQYF. The CDR3 region has the DNA TGTGCCAGCAGCGTAGGGGGTCTCAGGAACGAGCAGTACTTC.

The chain joins TRBV9 to TRBJ1-6; 9 bases agree with TRBD1. Germline loops: CDR1 SGDLS, CDR2 YYNGEE. The CDR3 extends over 14 amino acids. Trimming cost V 5 bases and J 10 bases; bases outside gene matches: 7. CDR3 protein: CASSPTGGKSPLHF. The CDR3 DNA follows: TGTGCCAGCAGTCCTACAGGGGGCAAGTCACCCCTCCACTTT.

This clonotype has ten or more counts. The chain joins TRBV20-1 to TRBJ1-5, with no clear D. Trimming pared 3 bases from V and 1 base from J, leaving 10 bases between. The CDR3 is 14 residues long. Germline loops: CDR1 DFQATT, CDR2 SNEGSKA (reference sequence). Here the CDR3 DNA reads TGCAGTGCTAGTACAAGGTGGAGCAATCAGCCCCAGCATTTT. Protein: CSASTRWSNQPQHF.

This clonotype showed up just a few times. The gene calls are TRBV4-3 and TRBJ2-6; no clear D gene. There are 17 residues in the CDR3. Looked up from germline, CDR1 is LGHNA and CDR2 is YSLEER. V lost 1 base to trimming and J lost 0 bases, with 10 bases between them. The CDR3 reads CASSQVIRPSGANVLTF. CDR3 in DNA: TGCGCCAGCAGCCAAGTAATCAGGCCCTCTGGGGCCAACGTCCTGACTTTC.

This clonotype was seen only a few times. The rearrangement links TRBV6-2 or TRBV6-3 to TRBJ1-6; D might be TRBD1 (6 bases). Trimming cost V 2 bases and J 0 bases, with 20 bases left between them. Germline V CDR1 and CDR2: MNHEY, SVGEGT. The CDR3 contains 20 residues. The CDR3 protein is CASSYMGADSLSSYNSPLHF. Written as DNA, the CDR3 is TGTGCCAGCAGTTACATGGGTGCGGACAGTTTGAGCTCCTATAATTCACCCCTCCACTTT.